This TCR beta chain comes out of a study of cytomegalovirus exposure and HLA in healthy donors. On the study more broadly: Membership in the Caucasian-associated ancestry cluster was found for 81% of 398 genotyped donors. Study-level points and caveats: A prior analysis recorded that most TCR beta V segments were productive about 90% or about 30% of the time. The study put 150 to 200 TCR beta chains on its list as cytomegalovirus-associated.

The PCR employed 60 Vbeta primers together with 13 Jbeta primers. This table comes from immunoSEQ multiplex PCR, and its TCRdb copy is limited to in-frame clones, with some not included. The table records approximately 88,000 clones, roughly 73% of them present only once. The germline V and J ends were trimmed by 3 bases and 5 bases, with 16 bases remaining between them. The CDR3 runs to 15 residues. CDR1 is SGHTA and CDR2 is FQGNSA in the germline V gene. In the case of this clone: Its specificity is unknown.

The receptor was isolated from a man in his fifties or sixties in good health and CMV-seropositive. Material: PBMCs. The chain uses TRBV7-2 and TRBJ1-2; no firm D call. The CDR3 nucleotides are TGTGCCAGCAGCTTCATCCACCTCGGAGATTATGGCTACACCTTC. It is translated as CASSFIHLGDYGYTF.